The 9 T cell receptor beta chains below were found in one sample sequenced in a study of cytomegalovirus exposure and HLA in healthy donors. Assay used: immunoSEQ multiplex PCR; TCRdb lists only in-frame clones, some missing. Seen here are fewer than 300,000 clones, roughly 90% observed once, and the top ten hold approximately 0.88%. Sequencing used PBMCs. All receptors derive from a woman younger than 30 in good health and CMV-seronegative.

V is TRBV7-2 and J is TRBJ1-1, with D tentatively TRBD1 (6 bases). CDR1 and CDR2 from the germline V gene are SGHTA and FQGNSA. Deletions cut 2 bases from V and 11 bases from J, with 21 bases between. This CDR3 comprises 15 residues. CDR3: CASSLKLGGAAAAFF. CDR3 in DNA: TGTGCCAGCAGCTTAAAGCTAGGGGGTGCTGCTGCGGCTTTCTTT.

The CDR3 DNA reads as TGTGCCAGCACCGCTAGCCTTTTATACGGCGAGCAGTACTTC. It translates to CASTASLLYGEQYF. The genes are TRBV6-1 and TRBJ2-7, with D tentatively TRBD2 (5 bases). The V end was cut by 7 bases, the J end by 6 bases, with 19 bases between. Looked up from germline, CDR1 is MNHNS and CDR2 is SASEGT. This CDR3 is 14 amino acids long.

The J gene is TRBJ2-2, the V gene TRBV5-1; TRBD2 might be the D (6 bases). The V end lost 6 bases, the J end lost 0 bases, and 15 bases lay between the germline ends. The germline V gene has CDR1 SGHRS and CDR2 YFSETQ. The CDR3 spans 16 residues. The CDR3 coding sequence is TGCGCCAGCACCCCCGTCCGGGACTCGAACACCGGGGAGCTGTTTTTT. It translates to CASTPVRDSNTGELFF. Full variable domain (remainder filled in from reference TRBV5-1 and TRBJ2-2): KAGVTQTPRYLIKTRGQQVTLSCSPISGHRSVSWYQQTPGQGLQFLFEYFSETQRNKGNFPGRFSGRQFSNSRSEMNVSTLELGDSALYLCASTPVRDSNTGELFFGEGSRLTVL.

The chain has TRBV2 and TRBJ2-2, with TRBD1 identical over 9 bases. Trimming removed 1 base from V and 4 bases from J; junction bases left unmatched: 7. The CDR3 extends over 17 amino acids. CDR1 and CDR2 from the germline V gene are SNHLY and FYNNEI. The CDR3 protein is CASSEDRTGVSTGELFF. The DNA for the CDR3 is TGTGCCAGCAGTGAAGACCGGACAGGGGTCAGCACCGGGGAGCTGTTTTTT.

J is TRBJ2-3 and V is TRBV9; D might be TRBD1 (5 bases). V lost 2 bases to trimming and J lost 6 bases, with 13 bases between them. There are 14 residues in the CDR3. Germline CDR1 reads SGDLS; CDR2 reads YYNGEE. CDR3 bases: TGTGCCAGCAGCGTGGAACAGGAAGGCGATACGCAGTATTTT. Translated: CASSVEQEGDTQYF.

V usage is TRBV7-2 and J usage is TRBJ2-5, with TRBD1 matching over 7 bases. In germline, CDR1 is SGHTA, CDR2 FQGNSA. J gave up 5 bases and V 5 bases, and 11 bases lay outside the gene matches. CDR3 length: 15 residues. CDR3 nucleotides: TGTGCCAGCAGCGTAGGGCCCACCAGGGGGGAGACCCAGTACTTC. This encodes CASSVGPTRGETQYF.

The rearrangement uses TRBV7-2 and TRBJ2-3; TRBD2 is a possible D gene (6 bases). Germline V gene data show CDR1 as SGHTA and CDR2 as FQGNSA. V lost 5 bases to trimming and J lost 8 bases, with 20 bases between them. The CDR3 extends over 15 amino acids. CDR3 bases: TGTGCCAGCAGCCCCCCCGGGACTCGTCACGGTACGCAGTATTTT. It specifies CASSPPGTRHGTQYF.

The chain combines TRBV5-1 with TRBJ2-1; 8 nucleotides line up with TRBD2. This CDR3 region has 16 residues. The germline gives CDR1 SGHRS, CDR2 YFSETQ. Losses at the gene ends were 0 bases for V and 6 bases for J; bases not matched to a gene: 8. CDR3 coding DNA: TGCGCCAGCAGCTTGGCTACGGGAGGGGCCCCCAATGAGCAGTTCTTC. Its protein product is CASSLATGGAPNEQFF.

The chain couples TRBV11-2 to TRBJ2-7; 9 bases fit TRBD1. The CDR3 runs to 15 residues. CDR1 is SGHAT and CDR2 is FQNNGV in the germline V gene. With 1 base clipped from V and 3 bases from J, the junction kept 4 bases outside the gene matches. CDR3 region: CASSLGGTGNYEQYF. In nucleotides, the CDR3 is TGTGCCAGCAGCTTAGGGGGGACAGGGAACTACGAGCAGTACTTC. The variable domain in full, with the rest retrieved from reference TRBV11-2 and TRBJ2-7, is EAGVAQSPRYKIIEKRQSVAFWCNPISGHATLYWYQQILGQGPKLLIQFQNNGVVDDSQLPKDRFSAERLKGVDSTLKIQPAKLEDSAVYLCASSLGGTGNYEQYFGPGTRLTVT.